Listed here are 6 T cell receptor beta chains from one sample, sequenced in a study of shared clonotypes between healthy human individuals. Sequenced by immunoSEQ multiplex PCR; TCRdb stores in-frame clones only, minus some. The repertoire holds around 2.5 million clones, with roughly 93% as singletons. The sequencing sample was made of naive CD4+ T cells from PBMCs. Subset defined: CD45RA+ positively selected. The receptors come from a man younger than 35 in good health. Some clones in this sample may be carry-over from other donors' samples.

This chain joins TRBV5-1 and TRBJ1-1; possibly TRBD1 for D (6 bases). This CDR3 contains 14 residues. The germline CDR1 and CDR2 sequences are SGHRS and YFSETQ. V lost 4 bases, J lost 11 bases, and 21 bases lay in between. CDR3 DNA: TGCGCCAGCAGCCCAGGGGAGAGGGCCTTTGGGGCTTTCTTT. It translates to CASSPGERAFGAFF.

About this clone itself: Other DNA sequences within the sample encode an identical CDR3. V gene TRBV18 combines with J gene TRBJ2-1; D gene unclear. The CDR3 length is 12 residues. Trimming left V 3 bases short and J 7 bases short, with 7 bases between. Germline V lookup: CDR1 KGHSH, CDR2 LQKENI. The CDR3 DNA reads TGTGCCAGCTCACCGCTAGGAAATGAGCAGTTCTTC. The encoded protein is CASSPLGNEQFF.

The genes are TRBV19 and TRBJ2-6; unclear D gene. The germline V gene has CDR1 LNHDA and CDR2 SQIVND (reference sequence). V was pared by 1 base and J by 0 bases, with 7 bases between. The length of the CDR3 is 16 residues. This CDR3 reads CASSIVVGSGANVLTF. The CDR3 DNA is TGTGCCAGTAGTATAGTGGTGGGCTCTGGGGCCAACGTCCTGACTTTC.

This clone has a single count. The V and J genes are TRBV11-2 and TRBJ1-2; possibly TRBD1 for D (5 bases). V was shortened by 5 bases and J by 3 bases, with 13 bases between the two germline ends. The germline V gene encodes CDR1 SGHAT and CDR2 FQNNGV. CDR3 size: 14 residues. The CDR3 loop is CASSVQGGDYGYTF. As DNA, the CDR3 is TGTGCCAGCAGCGTTCAGGGAGGGGACTATGGCTACACCTTC. The full variable domain, rest sourced from reference TRBV11-2 and TRBJ1-2, is EAGVAQSPRYKIIEKRQSVAFWCNPISGHATLYWYQQILGQGPKLLIQFQNNGVVDDSQLPKDRFSAERLKGVDSTLKIQPAKLEDSAVYLCASSVQGGDYGYTFGSGTRLTVV.

A word on this clone: The identical CDR3 is also encoded by other nucleotide sequences in the sample. V and J are TRBV7-2 and TRBJ1-2; unclear D gene. Trimming took off 3 bases at V and 2 bases at J, with 7 bases between the two ends. This CDR3 is 13 amino acids long. Germline V gene sequence: CDR1 SGHTA, CDR2 FQGNSA. The chain's CDR3 is CASSLGGNYGYTF. The CDR3 nucleotides are TGTGCCAGCAGCTTGGGAGGGAACTATGGCTACACCTTC.

The chain's CDR3 is CASSISDSPLYNEQFF. CDR3 coding DNA: TGTGCCAGTAGTATTTCAGACTCGCCGCTATACAATGAGCAGTTCTTC. The chain links TRBV19 to TRBJ2-1; D is unresolved. The CDR3 totals 16 residues. Germline V gene data show CDR1 as LNHDA and CDR2 as SQIVND (reference sequence). V lost 3 bases and J lost 4, with 16 bases in between. The full variable domain, in which reference TRBV19 and TRBJ2-1 provide the parts outside the CDR3, is DGGITQSPKYLFRKEGQNVTLSCEQNLNHDAMYWYRQDPGQGLRLIYYSQIVNDFQKGDIAEGYSVSREKKESFPLTVTSAQKNPTAFYLCASSISDSPLYNEQFFGPGTRLTVL.